Presented here are 20 T cell receptor beta chains from one specimen sequenced in a study of blood T cells in healthy people across ages. A second roughly 6 to 12 cycle PCR used barcoded and J-beta primers. Via MiXCR, TCRdb re-called the 5' RACE reads, giving one row per CDR3 protein. Altogether 650,000 to 900,000 distinct CDR3 sequences are present, approximately 59% being singletons, with the ten largest covering approximately 30%. The sample consisted of blood. The receptors originated from a young man in good health.

V usage is TRBV10-3 and J usage is TRBJ2-4; maybe TRBD1 (6 bases). Germline CDR1 and CDR2: ENHRY and SYGVKD. The length of the CDR3 is 16 residues. V lost 3 bases and J 0 bases, leaving 12 bases between the germline ends. CDR3: CAISEQGGVAKNIQYF. As DNA, the CDR3 is TGTGCCATCAGTGAACAGGGTGGGGTAGCCAAAAACATTCAGTACTTC.

This clonotype has just a few counts. DNA of the CDR3: TGCAGTGCCCTTGACGGGGGCCGGGGGGCCAAAAACATTCAGTACTTC. It specifies CSALDGGRGAKNIQYF. The rearrangement uses TRBV20-1 and TRBJ2-4; D is possibly TRBD1 or TRBD2 (6 bases each). This CDR3 is built from 16 residues. Germline V lookup: CDR1 DFQATT, CDR2 SNEGSKA (reference sequence). Trimming took off 6 bases at V and 1 base at J, with 19 bases between the two ends.

This clonotype was observed a few times. The chain combines TRBV4-3 with TRBJ2-3, with 10 nucleotides matching TRBD2. The J segment lost 2 bases and the V segment lost 0 bases, leaving 8 bases of the junction unmatched. In germline, CDR1 is LGHNA, CDR2 YSLEER. The CDR3 spans 18 residues. CDR3 coding DNA: TGCGCCAGCAGCCAAGATTTATCCAGCGGGGGGGCCACAGATACGCAGTATTTT. Its protein is CASSQDLSSGGATDTQYF.

The V gene is TRBV27, the J gene TRBJ2-3, with TRBD2 matching 13 bases. Unmatched junction bases numbered 8, after V lost 5 bases and J lost 3 bases. Germline V gene sequence: CDR1 MNHEY, CDR2 SMNVEV (reference sequence). The CDR3 length is 17 residues. The CDR3 DNA sequence: TGTGCCAGCAGTCCCCAGGCGGGACTAGCGGGGACAGATACGCAGTATTTT. Amino acid sequence: CASSPQAGLAGTDTQYF.

This clonotype was counted only a few times. The chain uses TRBV15 and TRBJ2-4; tentatively, D is TRBD2 (6 bases). The J call may be wrong; the DNA end is better matched by TRBJ2-5. This CDR3 comprises 15 residues. Germline V gene lookup returns CDR1 LNHNV and CDR2 YYDKDF (reference sequence). CDR3 region: CATSKYGGWRETQYF. The CDR3 coding sequence is TGTGCCACCAGCAAATACGGGGGATGGAGAGAGACCCAGTACTTC.

This chain links TRBV11-1 with TRBJ2-1, with D unclear. The V end was cut by 3 bases, the J end by 4 bases, with 13 bases between. The CDR3 is made up of 15 amino acids. Per germline, CDR1 SGHAT and CDR2 FQDESV (reference sequence). The CDR3 DNA follows: TGTGCCAGCAGCTTGTACATGGGTTTATACAATGAGCAGTTCTTC. Translating gives CASSLYMGLYNEQFF.

The chain uses TRBV6-1 and TRBJ2-5; D not certain. Germline assignment: CDR1 MNHNS and CDR2 SASEGT. The CDR3 contains 13 residues. The germline V and J ends were trimmed by 8 bases and 4 bases, with 14 bases remaining between them. The CDR3, as DNA: TGTGCCAGCCTTGAAACGGTTCGAGAGACCCAGTACTTC. Encoded protein: CASLETVRETQYF.

The chain employs TRBV27 and TRBJ2-3; possibly TRBD1 for D (6 bases). This CDR3 region has 17 residues. Trimming removed 4 bases at V and 0 bases at J, with 17 bases between. Germline V CDR1 and CDR2: MNHEY, SMNVEV (reference sequence). CDR3 loop: CASSSPPDRLSTDTQYF. CDR3 DNA: TGTGCCAGCAGTTCTCCCCCGGACAGACTAAGCACAGATACGCAGTATTTT.

This rearrangement joins TRBV29-1 to TRBJ2-3, with TRBD1 matching 8 bases. After removal of 6 bases from V and 0 bases from J, the junction contained 5 bases not matched to a gene. Germline V gene sequence: CDR1 SQVTM, CDR2 ANQGSEA. The CDR3 has 14 amino acids. The CDR3 DNA reads as TGCAGCGTCCCGCAGGGGGCTAGCACAGATACGCAGTATTTT. Translating gives CSVPQGASTDTQYF.

The chain couples TRBV28 to TRBJ2-5; D might be TRBD1 (6 bases). V was pared by 3 bases and J by 3 bases, with 11 bases between. This CDR3 has 14 amino acids. Germline V CDR1 and CDR2: MDHEN, SYDVKM. CDR3 DNA: TGTGCCAGCAGTTTTACAGGGTTAGAAGAGACCCAGTACTTC. As protein: CASSFTGLEETQYF.

J is TRBJ1-4 and V is TRBV20-1; the D is unclear. The CDR3 totals 14 residues. The V and J ends lost 5 bases and 4 bases respectively, with 14 bases between them. Germline V gene lookup returns CDR1 DFQATT and CDR2 SNEGSKA (reference sequence). The CDR3 spells CSADREARNEKLFF. CDR3 DNA: TGCAGTGCTGACCGCGAGGCGCGTAATGAAAAACTGTTTTTT.

This chain uses TRBV9 with TRBJ2-1; 9 bases agree with TRBD2. This CDR3 is built from 15 residues. From germline, CDR1 is SGDLS and CDR2 YYNGEE. The trim removed 0 bases at V and 9 bases at J, leaving 7 bases unmatched. The CDR3 loop is CASSVGSGGQSEQFF. In DNA form, the CDR3 reads TGTGCCAGCAGCGTAGGGAGCGGGGGGCAAAGTGAGCAGTTCTTC. Supplemented by reference TRBV9 and TRBJ2-1, the full variable domain reads DSGVTQTPKHLITATGQRVTLRCSPRSGDLSVYWYQQSLDQGLQFLIQYYNGEERAKGNILERFSAQQFPDLHSELNLSSLELGDSALYFCASSVGSGGQSEQFFGPGTRLTVL.

J is TRBJ2-1 and V is TRBV2; weak D call: TRBD1 (6 bases). This CDR3 spans 15 amino acids. Between the trimmed V and J ends, which lost 6 bases and 6 bases, there was a span of 18 bases. CDR1 is SNHLY, CDR2 FYNNEI, per germline. CDR3 residues: CASRGAQGTGNEQFF. In DNA, the CDR3 is TGTGCCAGCAGGGGAGCGCAGGGGACCGGCAATGAGCAGTTCTTC.

V gene TRBV28 combines with J gene TRBJ2-7; no firm D call. Germline V gene lookup returns CDR1 MDHEN and CDR2 SYDVKM. This CDR3 is built from 14 residues. V lost 5 bases, J lost 4 bases, and 15 bases lay in between. The CDR3 region has the DNA TGTGCCAGCAGTCCCCCGGGTCACCCATACGAGCAGTACTTC. It encodes CASSPPGHPYEQYF. Based on the CDR3 plus reference TRBV28 and TRBJ2-7, the full variable domain is DVKVTQSSRYLVKRTGEKVFLECVQDMDHENMFWYRQDPGLGLRLIYFSYDVKMKEKGDIPEGYSVSREKKERFSLILESASTNQTSMYLCASSPPGHPYEQYFGPGTRLTVT.

This rearrangement joins TRBV4-2 to TRBJ2-4; perhaps TRBD1 as D (6 bases). Germline V CDR1 and CDR2: LGHNA, YNFKEQ. CDR3 length: 19 residues. The germline V and J ends were trimmed by 0 bases and 2 bases, with 20 bases remaining between them. The CDR3 is CASSQDPVYRVRSKNIQYF. The CDR3 DNA reads TGTGCCAGCAGCCAAGATCCCGTTTACAGGGTTCGTTCCAAAAACATTCAGTACTTC.

The chain joins TRBV3-1 to TRBJ2-5; D is uncertain. CDR3 length: 12 amino acids. Trimming took off 2 bases at V and 7 bases at J, with 8 bases between the two ends. In germline, CDR1 is LGHDT, CDR2 YNNKEL (reference sequence). This CDR3 reads CASSQYFGTQYF. The CDR3 DNA is TGTGCCAGCAGCCAATATTTCGGGACCCAGTACTTC.

There are a few counts of this clonotype. The chain recombines TRBV7-2 with TRBJ2-3, with D perhaps TRBD1 or TRBD2 (6 bases each). Germline V gene sequence: CDR1 SGHTA, CDR2 FQGNSA. Trimming took off 6 bases at V and 2 bases at J, with 18 bases between the two ends. This CDR3 region has 16 residues. CDR3: CASSQGMGLDTDTQYF. In DNA form, the CDR3 reads TGTGCCAGCAGTCAGGGGATGGGACTGGACACAGATACGCAGTATTTT.

The chain employs TRBV28 and TRBJ2-7; D perhaps matches TRBD1 (5 bases). Germline CDR1 reads MDHEN; CDR2 reads SYDVKM. The CDR3 covers 16 residues. V was pared by 6 bases and J by 0 bases, with 18 bases between. CDR3 coding DNA: TGTGCCAGCAGCCTTCCTAGGGGAACGCACTCCTACGAGCAGTACTTC. Translating it yields CASSLPRGTHSYEQYF.

The chain is built from TRBV20-1 and TRBJ1-3, with a possible D match to TRBD1 (5 bases). The germline gives CDR1 DFQATT, CDR2 SNEGSKA (reference sequence). The CDR3 runs to 16 residues. Trimming pared 0 bases from V and 0 bases from J, leaving 12 bases between. Here the CDR3 DNA reads TGCAGTGCTAGAGATTTGGGACGGAGCTCTGGAAACACCATATATTTT. The encoded protein is CSARDLGRSSGNTIYF.

The rearrangement joins TRBV29-1 to TRBJ2-1, with D tentatively TRBD2 (5 bases). Germline V gene data show CDR1 as SQVTM and CDR2 as ANQGSEA. This CDR3 spans 12 amino acids. V was pared by 3 bases and J by 7 bases, with 10 bases between. The chain's CDR3 is CSVELLANEQFF. In DNA, the CDR3 is TGCAGCGTTGAGTTGCTAGCTAATGAGCAGTTCTTC.